Listed below are T cell receptor beta chains from one sample, sequenced in a study of blood T cell repertoires in COVID-19. Libraries were prepared by immunoSEQ multiplex PCR; TCRdb keeps only in-frame clonotypes and omits some of them. The sample yields roughly 320,000 clones, approximately 84% seen once. The sample was PBMCs or T cells enriched from blood (not recorded which). The receptor source for this set is a man aged 25-40 years who had recovered from COVID-19. Each CDR3 is given with its conserved first and last residue. Each record gives: J gene, V gene, clone size, D gene, CDR3 DNA, CDR3 protein. D genes are given only for firm matches. Where a row states a size, it is once, few, many or the class of an expanded clone; other rows omit it.

j_gene: TRBJ1-4; v_gene: TRBV23-1; abundance: -; d_gene: -; CDR3nt: TGCGCCAGCAGTCCTCAGACAGGAGAGAATGAAAAACTGTTTTTT; CDR3aa: CASSPQTGENEKLFF
j_gene: TRBJ1-5; v_gene: TRBV27; abundance: -; d_gene: -; CDR3nt: TGTGCCAGCGGGATGACCACGGCGGGCCTAGAGCATTTT; CDR3aa: CASGMTTAGLEHF
j_gene: TRBJ1-1; v_gene: TRBV7-9; abundance: -; d_gene: -; CDR3nt: TGTGCCAGCAGCCCCCAACCAGGGACTGAAGCTTTCTTT; CDR3aa: CASSPQPGTEAFF
j_gene: TRBJ2-5; v_gene: TRBV28; abundance: -; d_gene: -; CDR3nt: TGTGCCAGCAGTTTGAGGGGGGGACAGTACTTC; CDR3aa: CASSLRGGQYF
j_gene: TRBJ1-1; v_gene: TRBV11-2; abundance: -; d_gene: -; CDR3nt: TGTGCCAGCAGCTTAGATGGGGCAGGGAGGAGGGTGAACACTGAAGCTTTCTTT; CDR3aa: CASSLDGAGRRVNTEAFF
j_gene: TRBJ1-4; v_gene: TRBV7-9; abundance: -; d_gene: TRBD1; CDR3nt: TGTGCCAGCACCCAGGGGGCAACTAATGAAAAACTGTTTTTT; CDR3aa: CASTQGATNEKLFF
j_gene: TRBJ2-7; v_gene: TRBV7-2; abundance: -; d_gene: -; CDR3nt: TGTGCCAGCAGCTCAGGCTTGCGTTCCGTTGCCGGAGGCGAGCAGTACTTC; CDR3aa: CASSSGLRSVAGGEQYF
j_gene: TRBJ1-2; v_gene: TRBV16; abundance: -; d_gene: -; CDR3nt: TGTGCCAGCAGCCAATCTTCCAACACTGGCTACACCTTC; CDR3aa: CASSQSSNTGYTF
j_gene: TRBJ2-5; v_gene: TRBV27; abundance: -; d_gene: -; CDR3nt: TGTGCCAGCAGTTTACTTGACCAAGAGACCCAGTACTTC; CDR3aa: CASSLLDQETQYF
j_gene: TRBJ1-1; v_gene: TRBV11-2; abundance: few; d_gene: -; CDR3nt: TGTGCCAGCAGACTTCGACAGACCGACACTGAAGCTTTCTTT; CDR3aa: CASRLRQTDTEAFF
j_gene: TRBJ2-5; v_gene: TRBV6-6; abundance: -; d_gene: -; CDR3nt: TGTGCCAGCAGTTACAGGGGGGGGCAAGAGACCCAGTACTTC; CDR3aa: CASSYRGGQETQYF
j_gene: TRBJ2-7; v_gene: TRBV5-4; abundance: -; d_gene: -; CDR3nt: TGTGCCAGCAGCTTGGCCCCCGCGAGCTCCTACGAGCAGTACTTC; CDR3aa: CASSLAPASSYEQYF
j_gene: TRBJ2-3; v_gene: TRBV7-2; abundance: -; d_gene: -; CDR3nt: TGTGCCAGCAGCTTCCTAGCTGCAAACACAGATACGCAGTATTTT; CDR3aa: CASSFLAANTDTQYF
j_gene: TRBJ2-2; v_gene: TRBV14; abundance: -; d_gene: TRBD2; CDR3nt: TGTGCCAGCAGCCAAGGACTAGCTTACACCGGGGAGCTGTTTTTT; CDR3aa: CASSQGLAYTGELFF
j_gene: TRBJ1-4; v_gene: TRBV12-3/TRBV12-4; abundance: -; d_gene: -; CDR3nt: TGTGCCAGCAGGCCTCGGGGGAATGAAAAACTGTTTTTT; CDR3aa: CASRPRGNEKLFF
j_gene: TRBJ2-3; v_gene: TRBV24-1; abundance: once; d_gene: TRBD2; CDR3nt: TGTGCCACCAGTGGACTAGCGGGAGAGTGGTGGAGCACAGATACGCAGTATTTT; CDR3aa: CATSGLAGEWWSTDTQYF
j_gene: TRBJ1-2; v_gene: TRBV5-4; abundance: -; d_gene: -; CDR3nt: TGTGCCAGCAGCTCCCGCGGGGGGTTCTATGGCTACACCTTC; CDR3aa: CASSSRGGFYGYTF
j_gene: TRBJ1-5; v_gene: TRBV28; abundance: -; d_gene: -; CDR3nt: TGTGCCAGCACCCCGGGGGAAGGGTATAGCAATCAGCCCCAGCATTTT; CDR3aa: CASTPGEGYSNQPQHF
j_gene: TRBJ1-6; v_gene: TRBV6-1; abundance: -; d_gene: TRBD1; CDR3nt: TGTGCCAGCAGTGATATGGACAGGGCCATCCACTTT; CDR3aa: CASSDMDRAIHF
j_gene: TRBJ2-3; v_gene: TRBV3-1/TRBV3-2; abundance: -; d_gene: -; CDR3nt: TGTGCCAGCAGCCAACGGGGGGCCCGGACAGATACGCAGTATTTT; CDR3aa: CASSQRGARTDTQYF
j_gene: TRBJ2-7; v_gene: TRBV7-8; abundance: few; d_gene: -; CDR3nt: TGTGCCAGCAGCTTACCCAGGGCTACTTCAATGCCGGAGCAGTACTTC; CDR3aa: CASSLPRATSMPEQYF
j_gene: TRBJ2-5; v_gene: TRBV5-1; abundance: -; d_gene: TRBD2; CDR3nt: TGCGCCAGCAGCTTAACTAGCGGGGGGGCCGCTGAGACCCAGTACTTC; CDR3aa: CASSLTSGGAAETQYF
j_gene: TRBJ2-1; v_gene: TRBV30; abundance: -; d_gene: TRBD2; CDR3nt: TGTGCCTGGAGTGTATACGCTAGCGGATACAATGAGCAGTTCTTC; CDR3aa: CAWSVYASGYNEQFF